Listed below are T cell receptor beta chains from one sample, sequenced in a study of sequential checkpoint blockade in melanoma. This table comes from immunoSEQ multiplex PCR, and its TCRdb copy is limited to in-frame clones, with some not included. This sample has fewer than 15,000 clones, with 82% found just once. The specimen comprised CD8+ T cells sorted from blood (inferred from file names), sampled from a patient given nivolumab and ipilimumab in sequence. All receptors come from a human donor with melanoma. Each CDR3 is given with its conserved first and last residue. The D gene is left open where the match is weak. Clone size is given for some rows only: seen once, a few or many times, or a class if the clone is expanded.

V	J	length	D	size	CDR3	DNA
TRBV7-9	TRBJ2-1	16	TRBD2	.	CASSLTSGGTYNEQFF	TGTGCCAGCAGCTTAACTAGCGGGGGAACATACAATGAGCAGTTCTTC
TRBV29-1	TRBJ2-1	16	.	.	CSVVSRTTGTYNEQFF	TGCAGCGTTGTGTCCCGCACGACGGGGACCTACAATGAGCAGTTCTTC
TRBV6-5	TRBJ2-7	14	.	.	CASSYSPGVVEQYF	TGTGCCAGCAGTTACTCGCCGGGAGTGGTCGAGCAGTACTTC
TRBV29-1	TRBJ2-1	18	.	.	CSVKGGRVAQHDWNEQFF	TGCAGCGTTAAGGGGGGGCGGGTAGCCCAACATGATTGGAATGAGCAGTTCTTC
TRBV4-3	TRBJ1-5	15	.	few	CASSPDAGGNQPQHF	TGCGCCAGCAGCCCCGATGCGGGCGGCAATCAGCCCCAGCATTTT
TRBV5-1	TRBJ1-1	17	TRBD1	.	CASSLFRDRGEKTKAFF	TGCGCCAGCAGCTTGTTCCGGGACAGGGGTGAAAAAACCAAAGCTTTCTTT
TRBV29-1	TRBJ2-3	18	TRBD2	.	CSVEGWRAAGGPADTQYF	TGCAGCGTTGAAGGGTGGCGGGCGGCGGGGGGGCCGGCAGATACGCAGTATTTT
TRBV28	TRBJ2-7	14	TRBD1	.	CASSFFQGVYEQYF	TGTGCCAGCAGTTTCTTTCAGGGGGTCTACGAGCAGTACTTC
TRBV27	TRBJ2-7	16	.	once	CASSLSRVGSSYEQYF	TGTGCCAGCAGTTTATCGAGGGTGGGTTCCTCCTACGAGCAGTACTTC
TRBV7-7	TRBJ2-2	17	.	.	CASSLEQGRGNTGELFF	TGTGCCAGCAGCTTGGAACAGGGCCGCGGGAACACCGGGGAGCTGTTTTTT
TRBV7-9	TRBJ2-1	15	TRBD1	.	CASSPRDRSYNEQFF	TGTGCCAGCAGCCCCAGGGACAGATCCTACAATGAGCAGTTCTTC
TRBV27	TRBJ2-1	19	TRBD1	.	CASSLYQTGGTGGNNEQFF	TGTGCCAGCAGTTTATATCAGACCGGTGGGACAGGGGGGAACAATGAGCAGTTCTTC
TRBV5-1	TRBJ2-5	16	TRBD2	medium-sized	CASSETSEGPQETQYF	TGCGCCAGCAGCGAGACTAGCGAGGGCCCCCAAGAGACCCAGTACTTC
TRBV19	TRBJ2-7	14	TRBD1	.	CASSIRTGGDEQYF	TGTGCCAGTAGTATTAGGACAGGGGGCGACGAGCAGTACTTC
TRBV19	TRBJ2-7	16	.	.	CASSPGGPGDSYEQYF	TGTGCCAGTAGTCCCGGGGGGCCGGGGGACTCCTACGAGCAGTACTTC
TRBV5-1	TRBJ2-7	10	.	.	CASRRVEQYF	TGCGCCAGCAGGAGGGTCGAGCAGTACTTC
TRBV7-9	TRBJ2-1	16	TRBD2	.	CASSLPLAGAYNEQFF	TGTGCCAGCAGCTTACCTCTCGCGGGGGCCTACAATGAGCAGTTCTTC
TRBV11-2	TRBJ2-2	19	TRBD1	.	CATPKSPLKDRGLYGELFF	TGTGCCACCCCTAAGTCCCCGCTTAAGGACAGGGGGCTGTACGGGGAGCTGTTTTTT
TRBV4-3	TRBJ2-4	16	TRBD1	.	CASSQGGTGRVSIQYF	TGCGCCAGCAGCCAAGGAGGGACAGGCAGAGTTAGCATTCAGTACTTC
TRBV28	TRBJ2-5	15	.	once	CASSGPRDNQETQYF	TGTGCCAGCAGTGGCCCCCGGGACAACCAAGAGACCCAGTACTTC
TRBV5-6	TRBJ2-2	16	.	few	CASSLDPYSSIEELFF	TGCGCCAGCAGCTTGGATCCCTACTCGAGTATCGAGGAGCTGTTTTTT
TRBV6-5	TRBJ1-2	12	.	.	CATGEGGDGYTF	TGTGCCACCGGTGAGGGGGGGGATGGCTACACCTTC
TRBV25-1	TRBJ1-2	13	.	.	CASSRDKNYGYTF	TGTGCCAGCAGCCGGGACAAGAACTATGGCTACACCTTC
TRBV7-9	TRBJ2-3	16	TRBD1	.	CASPRDRDLYTDTQYF	TGTGCCAGTCCGAGGGACAGGGATTTGTACACAGATACGCAGTATTTT
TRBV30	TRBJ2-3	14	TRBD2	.	CAWKSSGSKDTQYF	TGTGCCTGGAAATCTAGCGGGAGTAAAGATACGCAGTATTTT
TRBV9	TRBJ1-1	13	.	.	CASSVGTGSEAFF	TGTGCCAGCAGCGTAGGGACGGGGTCTGAAGCTTTCTTT
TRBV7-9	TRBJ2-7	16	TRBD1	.	CASSAQQGAGSYEQYF	TGTGCCAGCAGCGCCCAACAGGGGGCTGGCTCCTACGAGCAGTACTTC
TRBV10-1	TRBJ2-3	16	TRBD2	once	CASSEKRGGFTDTQYF	TGCGCCAGCAGTGAGAAGCGGGGGGGATTCACAGATACGCAGTATTTT
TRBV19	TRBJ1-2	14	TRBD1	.	CATAVRGRTYGYTF	TGTGCCACCGCCGTCAGGGGGCGGACCTATGGCTACACCTTC
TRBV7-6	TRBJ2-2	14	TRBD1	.	CASTDRGLGGELFF	TGTGCCAGCACCGACAGGGGGCTGGGCGGGGAGCTGTTTTTT
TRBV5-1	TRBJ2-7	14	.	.	CASSLSVRAHEQYF	TGCGCCAGCAGCTTGTCGGTCAGGGCCCACGAGCAGTACTTC
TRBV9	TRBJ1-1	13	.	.	CASSGRGGTEAFF	TGTGCCAGCAGCGGCAGGGGTGGTACTGAAGCTTTCTTT
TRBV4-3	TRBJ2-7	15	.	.	CASSQGTHRFHEQYF	TGCGCCAGCAGCCAGGGGACTCACAGGTTCCACGAGCAGTACTTC
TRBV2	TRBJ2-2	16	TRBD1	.	CASSTRTGGFTGELFF	TGTGCCAGCAGCACACGGACAGGGGGCTTCACCGGGGAGCTGTTTTTT
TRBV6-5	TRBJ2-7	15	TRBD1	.	CASSSRTGKAYEQYF	TGTGCCAGCAGTAGCCGGACAGGGAAGGCGTACGAGCAGTACTTC
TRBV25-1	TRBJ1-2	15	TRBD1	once	CASSADRGQRDGYTF	TGTGCCAGCAGTGCGGACAGGGGGCAACGGGATGGCTACACCTTC
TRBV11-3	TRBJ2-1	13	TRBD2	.	CASSAPWTSQQFF	TGTGCCAGCAGCGCGCCCTGGACTAGTCAGCAGTTCTTC
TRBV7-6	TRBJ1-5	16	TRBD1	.	CASSERQGVGNQPQHF	TGTGCCAGCAGCGAAAGACAGGGGGTGGGCAATCAGCCCCAGCATTTT
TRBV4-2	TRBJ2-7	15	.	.	CASSQGAGSAYEQYF	TGTGCCAGCAGCCAAGGAGCAGGGTCTGCGTACGAGCAGTACTTC
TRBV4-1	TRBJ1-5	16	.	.	CASSQELVRGWQPQHF	TGCGCCAGCAGCCAAGAGCTTGTCAGGGGCTGGCAGCCCCAGCATTTT
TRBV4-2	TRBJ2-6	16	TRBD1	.	CASSQGTGVGANVLTF	TGTGCCAGCAGCCAAGGGACAGGGGTTGGGGCCAACGTCCTGACTTTC
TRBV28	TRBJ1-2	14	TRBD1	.	CASSLKGAGYGYTF	TGTGCCAGCAGTTTAAAGGGGGCTGGCTATGGCTACACCTTC